This TCR beta chain came from a study of T-cell reconstitution after alpha-beta-depleted transplantation in children. With 2 bases removed from V and 0 bases from J, the gap between germline ends came to 5 bases. The germline CDR1 and CDR2 sequences are DFQATT and SNEGSKA (reference sequence). The CDR3 has 12 amino acids. As to this clonotype: As yet, its antigen is unknown.

The TCRbeta library incorporated unique molecular identifiers. TCRdb analysed the PCR reads with MiXCR anew, one entry per CDR3 protein. The sample consists of about 580,000 distinct CDR3 sequences, under 30% of them appearing once. Study findings and constraints: Reportedly, alpha-beta T cells present about two months post-transplant originated from several hundred expanded clones of graft origin.

Here the sequenced sample was PBMCs, mostly from graft donor cells, taken 360 days after TCRalphabeta/CD19-depleted stem cell transplant. V gene TRBV20-1 combines with J gene TRBJ2-7, with D uncertain. The TCR originated in a boy younger than two who had a stem cell transplant for acute myeloid leukemia, so the T cells may come from the graft donor. The CDR3 DNA follows: TGCAGTGCTAGAAAAAGCTCCTACGAGCAGTACGTC. It is translated as CSARKSSYEQYV.